This record covers a single T cell receptor (beta chain). TCRdb reprocessed the reads with MiXCR, giving one entry per CDR3 protein. The repertoire holds roughly 100,000 distinct CDR3 sequences, with about 15% as singletons. The CDR3 covers 12 residues. V was cut by 5 bases and J by 4 bases, with 8 bases left in between. Germline CDR1 and CDR2: MNHEY and SVGEGT. This sample stems from a study of T cell repertoires in cytomegalovirus infection. The TCR was taken from a human donor in good health (CMV status not recorded). Some clones in this sample may be carry-over from other donors' samples. The specimen was PBMCs. This chain connects TRBV6-2 or TRBV6-3 to TRBJ2-5; TRBD1 might be the D (5 bases). The CDR3 nucleotides read TGTGCCAGCAGTGACGACAGAGAGACCCAGTACTTC. Translation: CASSDDRETQYF.